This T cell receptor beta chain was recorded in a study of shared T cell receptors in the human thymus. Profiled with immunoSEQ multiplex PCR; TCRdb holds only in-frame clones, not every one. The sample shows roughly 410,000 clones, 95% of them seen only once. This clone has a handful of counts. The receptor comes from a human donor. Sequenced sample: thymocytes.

This CDR3 reads CASRSGGQFSGANVLTF. DNA of the CDR3: TGTGCCAGCAGGTCAGGGGGCCAATTCTCTGGGGCCAACGTCCTGACTTTC. V and J are TRBV28 and TRBJ2-6, with TRBD1 matching 8 bases. There are 17 residues in the CDR3. J was trimmed by 0 bases and V by 6 bases; bases with no gene match: 7. CDR1 and CDR2 from the germline V gene are MDHEN and SYDVKM.